This T cell receptor (beta chain) was sequenced for a study of cytomegalovirus exposure and HLA in healthy donors. On this clone: Its antigen is unidentified.

General study findings and limits: In an earlier analysis, productive rearrangement rates for most beta V segments clustered near 90% or 30%.

PCR used 60 Vbeta primers and 13 Jbeta primers. Sequencing used immunoSEQ multiplex PCR; TCRdb keeps in-frame clones, though not all of them. This table has about 110,000 clones, 74% appearing once. Per the germline V gene, CDR1 is SGHRS and CDR2 is YFSETQ. The V gene lost 4 bases and the J gene lost 2 bases, with 15 bases spanning the gap. The CDR3 covers 16 residues. This sequence joins TRBV5-1 and TRBJ1-4; TRBD1 might be the D (5 bases). The material sequenced was PBMCs. This clonotype was sampled from a man aged 50 to 59 in good health and CMV-seropositive. CDR3 in amino acids: CASSAMGRATNEKLFF. The CDR3 coding sequence is TGCGCCAGCAGCGCAATGGGCAGGGCCACTAATGAAAAACTGTTTTTT. The full variable domain, with the rest looked up from reference TRBV5-1 and TRBJ1-4, is KAGVTQTPRYLIKTRGQQVTLSCSPISGHRSVSWYQQTPGQGLQFLFEYFSETQRNKGNFPGRFSGRQFSNSRSEMNVSTLELGDSALYLCASSAMGRATNEKLFFGSGTQLSVL.